The clone carrying this T cell receptor (beta chain) was counted many times. The read is 3 residues too short to cover the CDR3 end, so that end is filled in from the germline J gene. The data belong to a study of T cell clonality in common variable immunodeficiency. Assay used: immunoSEQ multiplex PCR; TCRdb lists only in-frame clones, some missing. There are about 60,000 clones in the sample, none observed a single time. In germline, CDR1 is ENHRY, CDR2 SYGVKD. The CDR3 has 17 residues. The ends were cut back, 3 bases at V and 2 bases at J, with 16 bases in the middle. The rearrangement uses TRBV10-3 and TRBJ2-2, with D tentatively TRBD2 (6 bases). Sequencing input: peripheral blood mononuclear cells. The sequence was obtained from a person between 18 and 70 years old in good health. The CDR3 loop is CAISDLARGTNTGELFF. Partial CDR3 DNA: TGTGCCATCAGTGATTTAGCCCGGGGGACCAACACCGGGGAG.